These T cell receptor beta chains were read from a single sample in a study of beta chain features in type 1 diabetes. Only in-frame clones appear in the TCRdb table, and some are missing; sequencing was by immunoSEQ multiplex PCR. The table has more than 350,000 clones, more than 9.5% seen once. Sequencing used naive CD4+ T cells from blood. The receptors were gathered from a woman younger than 35 in good health. Both conserved end residues are part of each CDR3. Fields, in order: V gene, J gene, D gene, clone size, CDR3 DNA, CDR3 protein. The D gene is left open where the match is weak. Size tells how often a clone was seen (once, few, many) or the class of an expanded clone, and some rows leave it out.

TRBV7-9,TRBJ1-5,-,-,TGTGCCAGCAGCTTAGTCGGGAATCAGCCCCAGCATTTT,CASSLVGNQPQHF
TRBV9,TRBJ1-4,-,-,TGTGCCAGCAGCGGATCAGGGGTTGGCGAAAAACTGTTTTTT,CASSGSGVGEKLFF
TRBV15,TRBJ2-7,-,-,TGTGCCACCAGCAGTCGGGACTTCCACTCCTACGAGCAGTACTTC,CATSSRDFHSYEQYF
TRBV14,TRBJ1-1,-,-,TGTGCCAGCAGCCAGTACAGGAACACTGAAGCTTTCTTT,CASSQYRNTEAFF
TRBV27,TRBJ2-2,-,few,TGTGCCAGCAGTTTACTCCCGGGGATCGGGGAGCTGTTTTTT,CASSLLPGIGELFF
TRBV2,TRBJ2-1,-,few,TGTGCCAGCAGTGGGCCCGGGAGACCCAACGGTGAGCAGTTCTTC,CASSGPGRPNGEQFF
TRBV7-2,TRBJ2-3,-,few,TGTGCCAGCAGCTTAGCACTAGCAGCTAGCACAGATACGCAGTATTTT,CASSLALAASTDTQYF
TRBV7-2,TRBJ1-5,-,few,TGTGCCAGCAGCTTAGACCGGGTCGGTGGGCCCCAGCATTTT,CASSLDRVGGPQHF
TRBV7-2,TRBJ2-5,-,few,TGTGCCAGCAGCTTGGCCGGGAGTGGTGAGACCCAGTACTTC,CASSLAGSGETQYF
TRBV11-2,TRBJ2-2,-,-,TGTGCCAGCAGCATCTTTGGGCAGGGGAACACCGGGGAGCTGTTTTTT,CASSIFGQGNTGELFF
TRBV29-1,TRBJ2-7,-,few,TGCAGCGTCCTCCTTTGGGGGGATAACTACGAGCAGTACTTC,CSVLLWGDNYEQYF
TRBV7-9,TRBJ1-3,-,few,TGTGCCAGCAGCGAGGGAAACACCATATATTTT,CASSEGNTIYF
TRBV6-1,TRBJ1-5,-,few,TGTGCCAGCAGTCGAAATAGCAATCAGCCCCAGCATTTT,CASSRNSNQPQHF
TRBV7-2,TRBJ2-3,TRBD2,few,TGTGCCAGCAGCTTATCCCCCGGGTCTAGCGGGGGGAAGGCAGATACGCAGTATTTT,CASSLSPGSSGGKADTQYF
TRBV7-3,TRBJ2-5,-,few,TGTGCCAGCGCAAAAGGGGGTTCCCCCCAAGAGACCCAGTACTTC,CASAKGGSPQETQYF
TRBV2,TRBJ1-5,TRBD1,few,TGTGCCAGCAGTGGACAGGGCGGCAATCAGCCCCAGCATTTT,CASSGQGGNQPQHF
TRBV19,TRBJ2-3,-,few,TGTGCCAGTAGTCTGACACAAGACACAGATACGCAGTATTTT,CASSLTQDTDTQYF
TRBV19,TRBJ2-7,-,-,TGTGCCAGTAGTTGGGGAGACAGATACGAGCAGTACTTC,CASSWGDRYEQYF
TRBV4-2,TRBJ2-1,TRBD2,-,TGTGCCAGCAGCCAACAGGGACTAAGCTCCTACAATGAGCAGTTCTTC,CASSQQGLSSYNEQFF
TRBV9,TRBJ2-7,TRBD2,few,TGTGCCAGCAGCGCAAATGCCCGGACTAGTTCGCAGTACTTC,CASSANARTSSQYF
TRBV10-3,TRBJ2-1,TRBD1,few,TGTGCCACGCAAACCGGGACAGCGAGTTCCTACAATGAGCAGTTCTTC,CATQTGTASSYNEQFF
TRBV7-2,TRBJ2-3,TRBD1,few,TGTGCCAGCAGCTTAGAACGGGACAGGCCAGATACGCAGTATTTT,CASSLERDRPDTQYF
TRBV19,TRBJ2-5,TRBD1,-,TGTGCCAGTAGCTTCGGACAGGAAGAGACCCAGTACTTC,CASSFGQEETQYF
TRBV6-6,TRBJ1-5,TRBD1,-,TGTGCCAGCAGTTACGCGGACAGGGGCGGATATCAGCCCCAGCATTTT,CASSYADRGGYQPQHF
TRBV9,TRBJ2-3,TRBD2,few,TGTGCCAGCAGCGTAGCTAGCGGTGAAGATACGCAGTATTTT,CASSVASGEDTQYF
TRBV10-3,TRBJ1-5,-,-,TGTGCCATCAGTGTTCGGGGGTTTCAGCCCCAGCATTTT,CAISVRGFQPQHF
TRBV9,TRBJ2-1,-,few,TGTGCCAGCAGCGTATCTGGCAGTTTGGGCAATGAGCAGTTCTTC,CASSVSGSLGNEQFF
TRBV27,TRBJ1-4,TRBD1,-,TGTGCCAGCAGCCCCACAAGGGGTGGACAGGGGGCAAAACTGTTTTTT,CASSPTRGGQGAKLFF
TRBV7-8,TRBJ2-1,-,-,TGTGCCAGCAGCCGGGGAAAGAGCTCCTACAATGAGCAGTTCTTC,CASSRGKSSYNEQFF